The next 13 T cell receptor beta chains were all read from a single sample in a study of T-cell reconstitution after alpha-beta-depleted transplantation in children listed by TCRdb under 2016. The library was obtained by PCR. Data came from an Illumina HiSeq 2500. Molecular barcoding was employed in the preparation of TCR libraries, with unique molecular identifiers being used to normalize TCRbeta repertoire quantification. Using fastp trimming at Q25 and MiXCR clonotype assembly, TCRdb reanalyzed the public sequencing data and kept in-frame beta chains. Each entry merges the rows of one CDR3 protein and shows their most common DNA and genes. This sample comprises some 180,000 distinct CDR3 sequences, around 7% of them detected only once. The ten largest clones represent about 6% of the sample. The treatment or condition tag for this specimen amounts to: allogeneic hematopoietic cell transplantation with graft depleted of TCRalphabeta T cells and CD19 B cells.

The starting material was PBMCs, obtained before TCRalphabeta/CD19-depleted stem cell transplant. The origin of the receptors is a boy aged 2 to 10 with acute lymphoblastic leukemia, due to receive a stem cell transplant.

CDR3 coding DNA: TGCGCCAGCAGCCAATCTAGGAGGAGACAAGAGACCCAGTACTTC. Residues: CASSQSRRRQETQYF. V and J are TRBV4-3 and TRBJ2-5; possibly TRBD2 for D (5 bases). The V end was cut by 2 bases, the J end by 2 bases, with 12 bases between. This CDR3 has 15 amino acids. From germline, CDR1 is LGHNA and CDR2 YSLEER.

At least ten counts were recorded for this clonotype. The rearrangement uses TRBV20-1 and TRBJ2-7; D not certain. Germline V gene lookup returns CDR1 DFQATT and CDR2 SNEGSKA (reference sequence). The V end lost 8 bases, the J end lost 2 bases, and 16 bases lay between the germline ends. This CDR3 region has 13 residues. This CDR3 reads CSSNPQLTYEQYF. CDR3 nucleotides: TGCAGTTCAAATCCACAGCTTACCTACGAGCAGTACTTC.

In this sample, this clonotype turned up many times. The chain recombines TRBV7-8 with TRBJ2-7, with D unresolved. Trimming cost V 5 bases and J 2 bases, with 13 bases left between them. The CDR3 totals 14 residues. The germline V gene has CDR1 SGHVS and CDR2 FQNEAQ. The CDR3 spells CASSRKVNTYEQYF. The CDR3 nucleotides read TGTGCCAGCAGCAGGAAGGTCAATACCTACGAGCAGTACTTC.

This clonotype was seen a few times. J is TRBJ2-7 and V is TRBV18; D tentatively reads TRBD1 or TRBD2 (5 bases each). Germline lookup yields CDR1 KGHSH and CDR2 LQKENI. The CDR3 has 14 amino acids. The V end lost 5 bases, the J end lost 3 bases, and 14 bases lay between the germline ends. DNA of the CDR3: TGTGCCAGCTCATCCAGGGAGTCGAACTACGAGCAGTACTTC. Translation gives CASSSRESNYEQYF.

The sample holds many counts of this clonotype. This chain joins TRBV12-3 or TRBV12-4 and TRBJ2-2; D perhaps matches TRBD2 (6 bases). V lost 3 bases to trimming and J lost 6 bases, with 8 bases between them. The CDR3 is 13 amino acids. The CDR3 protein is CASSFWEAGELFF. The CDR3 DNA follows: TGTGCCAGCAGTTTTTGGGAGGCCGGGGAGCTGTTTTTT.

The table lists this clonotype with many counts. The V gene is TRBV28, the J gene TRBJ2-5, with a weak D call TRBD1 (5 bases). V was pared by 5 bases and J by 2 bases, with 15 bases between. The CDR3 consists of 15 residues. Germline V CDR1 and CDR2: MDHEN, SYDVKM. CDR3 DNA: TGTGCCAGCAGTGGGCCCGACAGCCTTCAAGAGACCCAGTACTTC. The encoded protein is CASSGPDSLQETQYF.

The sample holds many counts of this clonotype. The chain combines TRBV20-1 with TRBJ2-7, with 8 bases identical to TRBD2. CDR1 is DFQATT and CDR2 is SNEGSKA in the germline V gene (reference sequence). CDR3 size: 15 residues. After removal of 5 bases from V and 0 bases from J, the junction contained 9 bases not matched to a gene. The CDR3 DNA reads as TGCAGTGCTCCCACTAGCGGCCTTAGCTCCTACGAGCAGTACTTC. Protein product: CSAPTSGLSSYEQYF.

Many counts were recorded for this clonotype. J is TRBJ2-6 and V is TRBV7-9, with D unresolved. The ends were cut back, 0 bases at V and 1 base at J, with 4 bases in the middle. Germline lookup yields CDR1 SEHNR and CDR2 FQNEAQ (reference sequence). The CDR3 spans 15 residues. CDR3 protein: CASSLAGSGANVLTF. The CDR3 DNA reads as TGTGCCAGCAGCTTAGCAGGTTCTGGGGCCAACGTCCTGACTTTC.

This clonotype was seen a handful of times. This rearrangement joins TRBV7-8 to TRBJ2-5; 10 nucleotides match TRBD1. The CDR3 is made up of 16 amino acids. J lost 7 bases, V lost 4 bases, and 12 bases had no gene match. CDR1 is SGHVS, CDR2 FQNEAQ, per germline. The CDR3 here is CASSSTGGMFLGTQYF. CDR3 DNA: TGTGCCAGCAGCTCGACAGGGGGCATGTTTCTAGGGACCCAGTACTTC. The full variable domain, with the rest looked up from reference TRBV7-8 and TRBJ2-5, is GAGVSQSPRYKVAKRGQDVALRCDPISGHVSLFWYQQALGQGPEFLTYFQNEAQLDKSGLPSDRFFAERPEGSVSTLKIQRTQQEDSAVYLCASSSTGGMFLGTQYFGPGTRLLVL.

Many counts were recorded for this clonotype. The rearrangement links TRBV5-1 to TRBJ2-7; no reliable D call. The V and J ends lost 2 bases and 5 bases respectively, with 17 bases between them. This CDR3 contains 15 residues. From germline, CDR1 is SGHRS and CDR2 YFSETQ. CDR3 in DNA: TGCGCCAGCAGCTTTGCGGCCCCACCTACTGACGAGCAGTACTTC. Translation gives CASSFAAPPTDEQYF.

This clonotype showed up just a few times. The rearrangement joins TRBV7-9 to TRBJ1-5; D gene unclear. This CDR3 has 13 residues. V shed 2 bases and J shed 7 bases, with 9 bases lying between them. The germline CDR1 and CDR2 sequences are SEHNR and FQNEAQ (reference sequence). The CDR3 DNA reads as TGTGCCAGCAGCTTAAAGGGAGGCCAGCCCCAGCATTTT. This translates into CASSLKGGQPQHF.

This clonotype was seen a handful of times. This chain links TRBV3-1 with TRBJ2-3; 8 bases agree with TRBD2. Per the germline V gene, CDR1 is LGHDT and CDR2 is YNNKEL (reference sequence). J lost 9 bases, V lost 4 bases, and 6 bases had no gene match. This CDR3 region has 13 residues. The CDR3 DNA sequence: TGTGCCAGCAGCCCCGGACGGGGGGGGACGCAGTATTTT. Its protein is CASSPGRGGTQYF.

The chain recombines TRBV20-1 with TRBJ2-7; 8 nucleotides align to TRBD2. V shed 5 bases, J shed 3 bases, and the junction held 12 bases outside the gene matches. The CDR3 contains 15 residues. Germline CDR1 and CDR2: DFQATT and SNEGSKA (reference sequence). The CDR3 sequence is CSAQSSSSGHYEQYF. CDR3 nucleotides: TGCAGTGCTCAGTCCTCATCTAGCGGGCACTACGAGCAGTACTTC.